Below are 29 T cell receptor beta chains sequenced from a single sample in a study of Tregs in tolerant kidney transplant recipients. Here immunoSEQ multiplex PCR was the method, and the copy in TCRdb shows in-frame clones only, minus some. The sample yields roughly 250,000 clones, about 86% seen once. Sequenced sample: CD4+ T cells from blood. The source is a human donor in good health.

This clone appeared once. The genes are TRBV6-5 and TRBJ2-1, with 10 bases that match TRBD2. Looked up from germline, CDR1 is MNHEY and CDR2 is SVGAGI. CDR3 length equals 14 residues. Trimming took 7 bases from V and 4 from J; bases not matched to a gene: 4. CDR3 coding DNA: TGTGCCAGCAAAAGCGGGGGGGCTTACAATGAGCAGTTCTTC. It is translated as CASKSGGAYNEQFF.

The chain has TRBV6-1 and TRBJ2-7; tentative D call: TRBD2 (6 bases). Germline V gives CDR1 MNHNS, CDR2 SASEGT. The CDR3 is made up of 14 amino acids. Between the trimmed V and J ends, which lost 3 bases and 4 bases, there was a span of 13 bases. The CDR3 sequence is CASSETSPRYEQYF. DNA of the CDR3: TGTGCCAGCAGTGAGACTAGTCCGCGGTACGAGCAGTACTTC.

The chain has TRBV9 and TRBJ2-5, with D possibly being TRBD1 (5 bases). V was cut by 0 bases and J by 7 bases, with 13 bases left in between. The CDR3 has 14 amino acids. Germline lookup yields CDR1 SGDLS and CDR2 YYNGEE. The CDR3 coding sequence is TGTGCCAGCAGCGTAGTCGCAGGGTCGGGGACCCAGTACTTC. Encoded protein: CASSVVAGSGTQYF.

DNA for the CDR3: TGTGCCAGTAGTTCCCCCGGACAGATAAAAGGTGTGCAGTACTTC. Amino acids: CASSSPGQIKGVQYF. The chain has TRBV19 and TRBJ2-7, with a tentative D call TRBD1 (6 bases). V was pared by 5 bases and J by 9 bases, with 23 bases between. The length of the CDR3 is 15 residues. Germline CDR1 LNHDA, CDR2 SQIVND (reference sequence). The full variable domain, its missing parts supplied by reference TRBV19 and TRBJ2-7, is DGGITQSPKYLFRKEGQNVTLSCEQNLNHDAMYWYRQDPGQGLRLIYYSQIVNDFQKGDIAEGYSVSREKKESFPLTVTSAQKNPTAFYLCASSSPGQIKGVQYFGPGTRLTVT.

This clone has a handful of counts. This chain connects TRBV6-1 to TRBJ1-6, with TRBD1 matching 9 bases. V trimming: 5 bases; J trimming: 10 bases; junction bases outside the gene matches: 6. Germline V gene lookup returns CDR1 MNHNS and CDR2 SASEGT. The CDR3 runs 14 residues. DNA of the CDR3: TGTGCCAGCAGTTGGGGGGACAGGGTGTCACCCCTCCACTTT. Its protein is CASSWGDRVSPLHF.

This clone was observed a handful of times. The chain uses TRBV7-2 and TRBJ1-6; the D gene is possibly TRBD1 (5 bases). Germline assignment: CDR1 SGHTA and CDR2 FQGNSA. This CDR3 comprises 13 residues. V lost 2 bases and J 6 bases, leaving 5 bases between the germline ends. CDR3 residues: CASSLQGNSPLHF. The CDR3 DNA reads TGTGCCAGCAGCTTACAGGGTAATTCACCCCTCCACTTT.

The chain links TRBV29-1 to TRBJ1-2, with D possibly being TRBD1 (6 bases). Germline CDR1 and CDR2: SQVTM and ANQGSEA. With 4 bases removed from V and 4 bases from J, the gap between germline ends came to 13 bases. The CDR3 consists of 13 residues. The CDR3 DNA sequence: TGCAGCGTTGTCCAGTCCAGGGGCTATGGCTACACCTTC. Encoded protein: CSVVQSRGYGYTF.

This clone was observed a handful of times. The rearrangement links TRBV10-3 to TRBJ1-5; D is possibly TRBD1 (5 bases). The germline CDR1 and CDR2 sequences are ENHRY and SYGVKD. The CDR3 covers 14 residues. Trimming cost V 0 bases and J 7 bases, with 10 bases left between them. CDR3 amino acids: CAISESAGIQPQHF. CDR3 nucleotide sequence: TGTGCCATCAGTGAGTCAGCAGGGATCCAGCCCCAGCATTTT.

This clone was detected only a few times. The chain joins TRBV6-1 to TRBJ1-5; 7 bases match TRBD1. CDR3 length equals 16 residues. Per the germline V gene, CDR1 is MNHNS and CDR2 is SASEGT. Unmatched junction bases numbered 8, after V lost 4 bases and J lost 2 bases. The CDR3 is CASSVGAGTGNQPQHF. The CDR3, as DNA: TGTGCCAGCAGTGTCGGGGCAGGGACAGGCAATCAGCCCCAGCATTTT.

The V gene is TRBV29-1, the J gene TRBJ2-3, with a tentative D call TRBD2 (6 bases). The CDR3 totals 14 residues. Deletions cut 5 bases from V and 2 bases from J, with 14 bases between. Germline V gene lookup returns CDR1 SQVTM and CDR2 ANQGSEA. The CDR3 sequence: CSVLLAPVTDTQYF. The CDR3 nucleotides read TGCAGCGTTTTACTAGCCCCTGTCACAGATACGCAGTATTTT.

This clone has a handful of counts. The genes are TRBV5-1 and TRBJ1-2; perhaps TRBD1 as D (6 bases). V was trimmed by 2 bases and J by 8 bases, leaving 13 bases between them. Germline assignment: CDR1 SGHRS and CDR2 YFSETQ. This CDR3 has 13 amino acids. This chain's CDR3 is CASSFYRAQGYTF. DNA of the CDR3: TGCGCCAGCAGCTTCTACAGGGCTCAGGGCTACACCTTC.

This chain joins TRBV6-1 and TRBJ2-3, with TRBD2 matching 9 bases. CDR1 is MNHNS and CDR2 is SASEGT in the germline V gene. V was pared by 9 bases and J by 0 bases, with 7 bases of the junction left unmatched. This CDR3 spans 15 amino acids. The CDR3 nucleotides read TGTGCCAGTCGAGAGCGGGGGGTAAGCACAGATACGCAGTATTTT. It specifies CASRERGVSTDTQYF.

The V gene is TRBV7-8, the J gene TRBJ2-7; D is unclear. This CDR3 has 13 amino acids. Germline loops: CDR1 SGHVS, CDR2 FQNEAQ. V was trimmed by 5 bases and J by 4 bases, leaving 12 bases between them. The CDR3 nucleotides read TGTGCCAGCAGCCCCTGGACGGTATACGAGCAGTACTTC. It specifies CASSPWTVYEQYF.

As to this clone: The same CDR3 also results from other DNA sequences found in this sample. The chain recombines TRBV19 with TRBJ2-2, with 7 bases matching TRBD1. The V gene end was trimmed by 8 bases and the J gene end by 2 bases; junction bases not matched to a gene: 5. Germline assignment: CDR1 LNHDA and CDR2 SQIVND (reference sequence). CDR3 length equals 14 residues. The CDR3 protein is CASSRQGNTGELFF. The CDR3 DNA reads as TGTGCCAGTTCCCGACAGGGTAACACCGGGGAGCTGTTTTTT. The complete variable domain, with remaining parts taken from reference TRBV19 and TRBJ2-2, reads DGGITQSPKYLFRKEGQNVTLSCEQNLNHDAMYWYRQDPGQGLRLIYYSQIVNDFQKGDIAEGYSVSREKKESFPLTVTSAQKNPTAFYLCASSRQGNTGELFFGEGSRLTVL.

This chain joins TRBV9 and TRBJ1-5; 8 bases map to TRBD1. Losses at the gene ends were 4 bases for V and 7 bases for J; bases not matched to a gene: 7. Germline V gene data show CDR1 as SGDLS and CDR2 as YYNGEE. The CDR3 length is 14 residues. The CDR3 nucleotides are TGTGCCAGCAGCCCGGACAGGGACCGGCAGCCCCAGCATTTT. Translating gives CASSPDRDRQPQHF.

CDR3 coding DNA: TGTGCCAGCAGTTTGCGAAGGGATGAGCAGTTCTTC. Translating it yields CASSLRRDEQFF. The chain uses TRBV28 and TRBJ2-1, with D unresolved. The CDR3 sequence is 12 residues long. Germline V CDR1 and CDR2: MDHEN, SYDVKM. The V gene lost 3 bases and the J gene lost 8 bases, with 8 bases spanning the gap.

The chain joins TRBV18 to TRBJ2-7; TRBD1 matches at 9 bases. The CDR3 is 13 residues long. The trim removed 5 bases at V and 5 bases at J, leaving 4 bases unmatched. Germline-derived CDR1 and CDR2 are KGHSH and LQKENI. In DNA, the CDR3 is TGTGCCAGCTCATCGGGACAGGGAAACGAGCAGTACTTC. Its translation: CASSSGQGNEQYF.

The chain recombines TRBV15 with TRBJ2-7, with a tentative D call TRBD1 (5 bases). This CDR3 region has 14 residues. V was pared by 0 bases and J by 5 bases, with 11 bases between. CDR1 is LNHNV, CDR2 YYDKDF, per germline (reference sequence). The chain's CDR3 is CATSRDSLQDEQYF. CDR3 coding DNA: TGTGCCACCAGCAGAGATTCGTTACAGGACGAGCAGTACTTC.

The chain couples TRBV5-6 to TRBJ1-6, with TRBD1 as a possible D gene (5 bases). Germline assignment: CDR1 SGHDT and CDR2 YYEEEE. This CDR3 has 15 residues. The V end lost 0 bases, the J end lost 10 bases, and 14 bases lay between the germline ends. The CDR3 DNA is TGTGCCAGCAGCTTGGGACAGCTCTTTGGATCACCCCTCCACTTT. Translating gives CASSLGQLFGSPLHF.

The J gene is TRBJ2-5, the V gene TRBV11-3, with D possibly being TRBD2 (5 bases). CDR1 is SGHNT and CDR2 is YENEEA in the germline V gene. V lost 4 bases and J lost 5, with 5 bases in between. This CDR3 is 11 amino acids long. CDR3 DNA sequence: TGTGCCAGCAGCTCGGGGGAGACCCAGTACTTC. This translates into CASSSGETQYF.

Only one count was recorded for this clone. Other nucleotide sequences from this sample produce the same CDR3. The V call is TRBV19, the J call TRBJ1-1; possible D gene TRBD1, 6 bases. Germline CDR1 and CDR2: LNHDA and SQIVND (reference sequence). The length of the CDR3 is 14 residues. V was pared by 2 bases and J by 0 bases, with 7 bases between. DNA of the CDR3: TGTGCCAGTAGTATACCAGGGGTGAACACTGAAGCTTTCTTT. Its protein product is CASSIPGVNTEAFF.

This clone occurred a few times. The chain couples TRBV5-1 to TRBJ1-6; D call uncertain. Trimming took off 4 bases at V and 8 bases at J, with 13 bases between the two ends. CDR3 length: 14 residues. From germline, CDR1 is SGHRS and CDR2 YFSETQ. The CDR3: CASSPPRQDSPLHF. The CDR3, as DNA: TGCGCCAGCAGCCCGCCGAGGCAGGATTCACCCCTCCACTTT. Supplemented by reference TRBV5-1 and TRBJ1-6, the full variable domain reads KAGVTQTPRYLIKTRGQQVTLSCSPISGHRSVSWYQQTPGQGLQFLFEYFSETQRNKGNFPGRFSGRQFSNSRSEMNVSTLELGDSALYLCASSPPRQDSPLHFGNGTRLTVT.

Turning to this clone: Other DNA sequences in the same sample also yield this CDR3. This sequence joins TRBV9 and TRBJ1-1, with 7 bases matching TRBD1. The V gene end was trimmed by 2 bases and the J gene end by 1 base; junction bases not matched to a gene: 2. CDR1 and CDR2 (germline): SGDLS, YYNGEE. The CDR3 totals 14 residues. The CDR3, as DNA: TGTGCCAGCAGCGTTACAGGGGCGAACACTGAAGCTTTCTTT. It specifies CASSVTGANTEAFF.

The chain is built from TRBV6-1 and TRBJ1-6; D is possibly TRBD1 (5 bases). The germline V gene has CDR1 MNHNS and CDR2 SASEGT. Trimming removed 7 bases from V and 6 bases from J, with 16 bases in between. This CDR3 region has 15 residues. The CDR3 here is CASTLFGTGNSPLHF. The CDR3 coding sequence is TGTGCCAGCACCTTATTCGGGACTGGTAATTCACCCCTCCACTTT.

V is TRBV30 and J is TRBJ1-5, with D possibly TRBD1 on 5 matching bases. Germline loops: CDR1 GTSNPN, CDR2 SVGIG (reference sequence). The CDR3 has 12 amino acids. V lost 0 bases, J lost 7 bases, and 7 bases lay in between. The CDR3: CAWSVGGQPQHF. CDR3 nucleotide sequence: TGTGCCTGGAGTGTCGGGGGGCAGCCCCAGCATTTT.

J is TRBJ2-7 and V is TRBV5-7, with 10 bases lining up with TRBD1. TRBV5-7 is reported as an ORF; its role is uncertain. The V gene end was trimmed by 0 bases and the J gene end by 5 bases; junction bases not matched to a gene: 17. The CDR3 sequence is 19 residues long. The DNA for the CDR3 is TGTGCCAGCAGCTTGGTTTCCCCCAAAATCCGGGACAGGGGACACGAGCAGTACTTC. This codes for CASSLVSPKIRDRGHEQYF.

The rearrangement uses TRBV4-2 and TRBJ2-4; no definite D call. This CDR3 region has 16 residues. V dropped 0 bases and J dropped 0 bases, with 9 bases sitting between them. Germline lookup yields CDR1 LGHNA and CDR2 YNFKEQ. The chain's CDR3 is CASSQDPTRAKNIQYF. The CDR3 coding sequence is TGTGCCAGCAGCCAAGATCCTACCCGAGCCAAAAACATTCAGTACTTC.

This chain links TRBV5-1 with TRBJ1-3, with D unclear. Trimming took off 4 bases at V and 0 bases at J, with 14 bases between the two ends. Germline CDR1 reads SGHRS; CDR2 reads YFSETQ. CDR3 length equals 16 residues. CDR3 residues: CASSPSVRNSGNTIYF. The DNA of the CDR3 is TGCGCCAGCAGCCCCTCGGTGAGGAACTCTGGAAACACCATATATTTT. Full variable domain (missing parts from reference TRBV5-1 and TRBJ1-3): KAGVTQTPRYLIKTRGQQVTLSCSPISGHRSVSWYQQTPGQGLQFLFEYFSETQRNKGNFPGRFSGRQFSNSRSEMNVSTLELGDSALYLCASSPSVRNSGNTIYFGEGSWLTVV.

V and J are TRBV2 and TRBJ2-2; maybe TRBD1 (5 bases). The CDR3 is 15 residues long. CDR1 and CDR2 from the germline V gene are SNHLY and FYNNEI. Trimming took 7 bases from V and 1 from J, leaving 13 bases between them. CDR3 bases: TGTGCCAGCACGCGCAGGGCCGTGAACACCGGGGAGCTGTTTTTT. It encodes CASTRRAVNTGELFF. Full variable domain (rest looked up from reference TRBV2 and TRBJ2-2): EPEVTQTPSHQVTQMGQEVILRCVPISNHLYFYWYRQILGQKVEFLVSFYNNEISEKSEIFDDQFSVERPDGSNFTLKIRSTKLEDSAMYFCASTRRAVNTGELFFGEGSRLTVL.